The 9 T cell receptor beta chains given below trace back to one sample, sequenced in a study of technical replicates of blood from several donors. The table came from immunoSEQ multiplex PCR; TCRdb's copy has only in-frame clones and leaves some out. Among fewer than 85,000 clones listed, around nine tenths were seen once. Input material: PBMCs. These receptors were taken from a human donor in good health. Some clones in this sample may be carry-over from other donors' samples.

The chain combines TRBV6-5 with TRBJ2-7; TRBD1 agrees at 10 bases. V lost 1 base to trimming and J lost 2 bases; unmatched junction nucleotides: 2. The CDR3 extends over 15 amino acids. Germline-derived CDR1 and CDR2 are MNHEY and SVGAGI. The CDR3 region has the DNA TGTGCCAGCAGTTACTTGGGACAGGGGACCTACGAGCAGTACTTC. Translation: CASSYLGQGTYEQYF.

V usage is TRBV18 and J usage is TRBJ1-1; D remains unclear. The CDR3 consists of 9 residues. The V gene's germline CDR1 is KGHSH and CDR2 LQKENI. Trimming cost V 8 bases and J 7 bases, with 5 bases left between them. The DNA of the CDR3 is TGTGCCAGCACTAATGAAGCTTTCTTT. Its translation: CASTNEAFF.

The CDR3 DNA follows: TGTGCCAGCAGCCCCCGACAGGGCCTGGACGAGCAGTACTTC. Protein: CASSPRQGLDEQYF. The gene calls are TRBV9 and TRBJ2-7, with 7 bases that match TRBD1. This CDR3 region has 14 residues. Trimming removed 4 bases from V and 5 bases from J; junction bases left unmatched: 9. Germline lookup yields CDR1 SGDLS and CDR2 YYNGEE. Filled out from reference TRBV9 and TRBJ2-7, the complete variable domain reads DSGVTQTPKHLITATGQRVTLRCSPRSGDLSVYWYQQSLDQGLQFLIQYYNGEERAKGNILERFSAQQFPDLHSELNLSSLELGDSALYFCASSPRQGLDEQYFGPGTRLTVT.

The V call is TRBV4-3, the J call TRBJ1-1; 7 bases map to TRBD1. The CDR3 loop spans 16 amino acids. CDR1 LGHNA and CDR2 YSLEER come from the germline V gene. V lost 4 bases, J lost 0 bases, and 8 bases stayed unmatched. The CDR3 sequence: CASSPDRNTLNTEAFF. The CDR3 DNA is TGCGCCAGCAGCCCGGACAGGAACACCTTGAACACTGAAGCTTTCTTT.

The J gene is TRBJ1-1, the V gene TRBV25-1, with 7 nucleotides matching TRBD1. V dropped 6 bases and J dropped 7; count of bases not matched to a gene: 2. CDR1 and CDR2 (germline): MGHDK, SYGVNS. There are 11 residues in the CDR3. The CDR3 sequence: CASRGTVEAFF. CDR3 nucleotides: TGTGCCAGCAGGGGGACAGTTGAAGCTTTCTTT.

The chain couples TRBV6-1 to TRBJ2-7; 9 nucleotides align to TRBD2. CDR1 is MNHNS, CDR2 SASEGT, per germline. The CDR3 is 18 residues long. V trimming: 4 bases; J trimming: 0 bases; junction bases outside the gene matches: 13. CDR3 sequence reads: CASSGRRGGYSSSYEQYF. Here the CDR3 DNA reads TGTGCCAGCAGTGGGCGGCGGGGGGGGTACTCTAGCTCCTACGAGCAGTACTTC.

The chain couples TRBV5-4 to TRBJ1-1; tentative D call: TRBD1 (5 bases). The CDR3 consists of 16 residues. V was cut by 0 bases and J by 0 bases, with 12 bases left in between. In germline, CDR1 is SGHNT, CDR2 YYREEE (reference sequence). The CDR3 spells CASSLGGRGMNTEAFF. CDR3 coding DNA: TGTGCCAGCAGCTTGGGGGGGAGGGGAATGAACACTGAAGCTTTCTTT.

The chain recombines TRBV6-6 with TRBJ2-3; D possibly corresponds to TRBD2 (6 bases). Trimming stripped 6 bases from V and 6 bases from J, with 10 bases between. The CDR3 runs 12 residues. Germline lookup yields CDR1 MNHNY and CDR2 SVGAGI (reference sequence). CDR3 protein: CASSETSDTQYF. The CDR3 DNA is TGTGCCAGCAGCGAGACTAGTGATACGCAGTATTTT.

The chain combines TRBV6-5 with TRBJ1-1, with D unresolved. From germline, CDR1 is MNHEY and CDR2 SVGAGI. The CDR3 length is 13 residues. V lost 1 base and J 5 bases, leaving 8 bases between the germline ends. CDR3 protein: CASSYFGGTEAFF. CDR3 coding DNA: TGTGCCAGCAGTTACTTTGGAGGGACTGAAGCTTTCTTT.